The text below deals with one TCR beta chain. The antigen remains unidentified. This sample is drawn from a study of metastatic and nonmetastatic thyroid tumors. Study-level background: Comparison of repertoires was carried out across blood and tumor or nodule tissue from malignant and benign thyroid patients.

Findings and limits, study-wide: Patients with malignant thyroid tumors reportedly had significantly higher TCR beta diversity than those with benign nodules, in blood and tumor.

All patients were treatment-naive before thyroid surgery. Per the original data handling: It was from CDR3 differences across clinicopathological groups that a distant-metastasis classifier for papillary thyroid cancer was built. TCRdb re-clonotyped the PCR reads via MiXCR. These V and J calls are TCRdb output, not the study's own analysis. This sample has some 5,200 clones, with approximately 30% found just once. The sample comprised adjacent normal tissue. The clonotype comes from a female donor with papillary thyroid cancer or a benign thyroid nodule (not recorded which). Some clones in this sample may be carry-over from other donors' samples.

CDR3 coding DNA: TGTGCCAGCAGCTTAGGGGGACAGGAGTCCTACGAGCAGTACTTC. It encodes CASSLGGQESYEQYF. The rearrangement joins TRBV7-8 to TRBJ2-7; TRBD1 aligns across 8 bases. The CDR3 covers 15 residues. V was pared by 1 base and J by 1 base, with 3 bases of the junction left unmatched. Germline V gene lookup returns CDR1 SGHVS and CDR2 FQNEAQ.